Listed here are 26 T cell receptor beta chains from one sample, sequenced in a study of a mutant IDH1 vaccine in newly diagnosed glioma. Time point reported: week 11, during vaccination. The study gave 300 ug of mutant IDH1 20-mer peptide per vaccine dose, with topical imiquimod. These receptors' targets are unknown. TCRdb keeps only in-frame clones here, not all; method: immunoSEQ multiplex PCR. Altogether some 120,000 clones are present, about four fifths being singletons, with the ten largest covering under 7%. Sequences were derived from PBMCs, sampled from a glioma patient whose treatment included an IDH1 peptide vaccine. The receptors derive from a man in his forties with glioma.

The rearrangement links TRBV7-8 to TRBJ2-2, with 10 bases matching TRBD2. J was trimmed by 6 bases and V by 5 bases; bases with no gene match: 21. CDR3 length: 20 residues. The germline gives CDR1 SGHVS, CDR2 FQNEAQ. In DNA form, the CDR3 reads TGTGCCAGCAGCCCCCTGCGGGCTAGCGGGAGTATTAATAGGGCCGGGGAGCTGTTTTTT. Amino acids: CASSPLRASGSINRAGELFF. The full variable domain, rest sourced from reference TRBV7-8 and TRBJ2-2, is GAGVSQSPRYKVAKRGQDVALRCDPISGHVSLFWYQQALGQGPEFLTYFQNEAQLDKSGLPSDRFFAERPEGSVSTLKIQRTQQEDSAVYLCASSPLRASGSINRAGELFFGEGSRLTVL.

The chain carries TRBV7-9 and TRBJ2-1; possibly TRBD1 or TRBD2 for D (5 bases each). The V end was cut by 6 bases, the J end by 4 bases, with 13 bases between. Germline V CDR1 and CDR2: SEHNR, FQNEAQ (reference sequence). The CDR3 spans 14 residues. The CDR3 here is CASRPLGEYNEQFF. Here the CDR3 DNA reads TGTGCCAGCAGACCGTTAGGGGAGTACAATGAGCAGTTCTTC.

The chain joins TRBV13 to TRBJ2-7; weak D call: TRBD1 (7 bases). V was clipped by 4 bases and J by 2 bases, with 18 bases between them. This CDR3 region has 16 residues. The V gene's germline CDR1 is PRHDT and CDR2 FYEKMQ (reference sequence). The CDR3 protein is CASSSGAGTVTYEQYF. The CDR3 region has the DNA TGTGCCAGCAGCTCGGGGGCCGGGACAGTGACCTACGAGCAGTACTTC.

The chain carries TRBV7-9 and TRBJ1-1; D is perhaps TRBD1 (5 bases). The CDR3 runs to 14 residues. Germline CDR1 and CDR2: SEHNR and FQNEAQ (reference sequence). Trimming took 6 bases from V and 1 from J, leaving 12 bases between them. The CDR3 nucleotides are TGTGCCAGCAGGCCCCAGGGCCCGAACACTGAAGCTTTCTTT. This encodes CASRPQGPNTEAFF.

This clone was detected a few times. The chain combines TRBV5-1 with TRBJ1-1; D unclear. Germline assignment: CDR1 SGHRS and CDR2 YFSETQ. The V and J ends lost 7 bases and 1 base respectively, with 17 bases between them. The CDR3 sequence is 15 residues long. The CDR3 nucleotides read TGCGCCAGCGCCCGATGGAGTTCCCAGAACACTGAAGCTTTCTTT. Protein: CASARWSSQNTEAFF.

The chain has TRBV19 and TRBJ1-5, with D unclear. V shed 2 bases and J shed 1 base, with 12 bases lying between them. CDR1 and CDR2 from the germline V gene are LNHDA and SQIVND (reference sequence). The CDR3 has 16 residues. DNA for the CDR3: TGTGCCAGTAGTATACATGTAGGGCGAAGCAATCAGCCCCAGCATTTT. Translated: CASSIHVGRSNQPQHF.

Only one count was recorded for this clone. The chain carries TRBV19 and TRBJ1-4, with TRBD1 as a possible D gene (5 bases). Trimming pared 3 bases from V and 1 base from J, leaving 15 bases between. The germline V gene encodes CDR1 LNHDA and CDR2 SQIVND (reference sequence). CDR3 length: 17 amino acids. The DNA of the CDR3 is TGTGCCAGTAGTATTTCCCTTGGACAATTAACTAATGAAAAACTGTTTTTT. Its protein product is CASSISLGQLTNEKLFF.

This clone was picked up a small number of times. V usage is TRBV5-5 and J usage is TRBJ1-1, with TRBD1 matching 7 bases. V shed 1 base, J shed 5 bases, and the junction held 8 bases outside the gene matches. Germline V gene sequence: CDR1 SGHKS, CDR2 YYEKEE (reference sequence). This CDR3 is 15 amino acids long. The CDR3 nucleotides read TGTGCCAGCAGCTTGAGGGCAGGGGGATGGACTGAAGCTTTCTTT. Translation gives CASSLRAGGWTEAFF. Full variable domain (missing parts from reference TRBV5-5 and TRBJ1-1): DAGVTQSPTHLIKTRGQQVTLRCSPISGHKSVSWYQQVLGQGPQFIFQYYEKEERGRGNFPDRFSARQFPNYSSELNVNALLLGDSALYLCASSLRAGGWTEAFFGQGTRLTVV.

This rearrangement joins TRBV9 to TRBJ2-2; a weak D match, TRBD1 (6 bases). V lost 4 bases and J lost 4, with 17 bases in between. The CDR3 runs 16 residues. Germline V gives CDR1 SGDLS, CDR2 YYNGEE. As DNA, the CDR3 is TGTGCCAGCAGCTCGACTCGACAGGAGCCCACCGGGGAGCTGTTTTTT. Translation gives CASSSTRQEPTGELFF.

The chain is built from TRBV30 and TRBJ2-1; the match to TRBD2 covers 8 bases. The J segment lost 8 bases and the V segment lost 0 bases, leaving 6 bases of the junction unmatched. The germline gives CDR1 GTSNPN, CDR2 SVGIG (reference sequence). The CDR3 consists of 14 residues. The DNA for the CDR3 is TGTGCCTGGAGTGTGTCGGGACTAGGGTATGAGCAGTTCTTC. As protein: CAWSVSGLGYEQFF. The entire variable domain, with the rest obtained from reference TRBV30 and TRBJ2-1, is as follows: SQTIHQWPATLVQPVGSPLSLECTVEGTSNPNLYWYRQAAGRGLQLLFYSVGIGQISSEVPQNLSASRPQDRQFILSSKKLLLSDSGFYLCAWSVSGLGYEQFFGPGTRLTVL.

This rearrangement joins TRBV7-2 to TRBJ2-2, with 7 bases identical to TRBD1. V trimming: 5 bases; J trimming: 5 bases; junction bases outside the gene matches: 8. The length of the CDR3 is 15 residues. Germline CDR1 is SGHTA and CDR2 is FQGNSA. CDR3 region: CASSPRGRGTGELFF. DNA of the CDR3: TGTGCCAGCAGCCCGAGGGGGCGAGGGACCGGGGAGCTGTTTTTT.

The gene calls are TRBV4-1 and TRBJ1-2; the D gene is possibly TRBD1 (5 bases). The germline CDR1 and CDR2 sequences are MGHRA and YSYEKL. The CDR3 has 16 amino acids. Trimming cost V 0 bases and J 5 bases, with 16 bases left between them. The CDR3: CASSQDGWDGTYGYTF. The DNA for the CDR3 is TGCGCCAGCAGCCAAGATGGGTGGGACGGGACTTATGGCTACACCTTC.

V is TRBV28 and J is TRBJ2-1; 11 nucleotides line up with TRBD1. Trimming took 1 base from V and 8 from J; bases not matched to a gene: 16. CDR1 is MDHEN and CDR2 is SYDVKM in the germline V gene. The CDR3 has 19 residues. The CDR3 reads CASSLSIVGTGGPFDEQFF. The CDR3 bases are TGTGCCAGCAGTTTATCCATTGTGGGGACAGGGGGTCCTTTCGATGAGCAGTTCTTC.

As to this clone: The junction shows a germline mismatch at one end, possibly a read error. The V gene is TRBV7-2, the J gene TRBJ2-1, with TRBD2 identical over 12 bases. The germline V gene encodes CDR1 SGHTA and CDR2 FQGNSA. This CDR3 has 15 amino acids. CDR3 protein: CASTRGTSGYSEQFF. In nucleotides, the CDR3 is TGTGCCAGCACGCGGGGGACTAGCGGGTACAGTGAGCAGTTCTTC.

The CDR3 sequence is CSVRLAGVSEQYF. As DNA, the CDR3 is TGCAGCGTACGACTAGCGGGAGTCTCCGAGCAGTACTTC. This chain uses TRBV29-1 with TRBJ2-7; 12 nucleotides align to TRBD2. V lost 6 bases, J lost 6 bases, and 6 bases stayed unmatched. Per the germline V gene, CDR1 is SQVTM and CDR2 is ANQGSEA. The CDR3 has 13 residues.

The chain links TRBV19 to TRBJ1-5; maybe TRBD1 (5 bases). The germline CDR1 and CDR2 sequences are LNHDA and SQIVND (reference sequence). Trimming cost V 5 bases and J 1 base, with 12 bases left between them. This CDR3 is 15 amino acids long. The CDR3: CASSVQGPSNQPQHF. The CDR3 bases are TGTGCCAGTAGTGTCCAGGGCCCCAGCAATCAGCCCCAGCATTTT.

This clone has a handful of counts. V and J are TRBV4-2 and TRBJ1-4, with D uncertain. This CDR3 comprises 21 residues. V lost 0 bases and J 3 bases, leaving 26 bases between the germline ends. Germline lookup yields CDR1 LGHNA and CDR2 YNFKEQ. The CDR3 nucleotides are TGTGCCAGCAGCCAAGAGAACTCGGACGGCCATCGCATTCGTGCTAATGAAAAACTGTTTTTT. Translated: CASSQENSDGHRIRANEKLFF.

This chain joins TRBV27 and TRBJ2-7, with D perhaps matching TRBD1 or TRBD2 (5 bases each). The CDR3 consists of 14 residues. Germline CDR1 and CDR2: MNHEY and SMNVEV (reference sequence). The V end was cut by 0 bases, the J end by 5 bases, with 11 bases between. The chain's CDR3 is CASSLSFRGDEQYF. CDR3 DNA: TGTGCCAGCAGTTTATCGTTCCGGGGCGACGAGCAGTACTTC.

The chain has TRBV5-6 and TRBJ1-1, with 8 bases aligning to TRBD1. V shed 4 bases and J 2 bases; nucleotides not matched to a gene: 4. CDR1 and CDR2 (germline): SGHDT, YYEEEE. The CDR3 length is 14 residues. CDR3 protein: CASSPDRDNTEAFF. The CDR3 DNA is TGTGCCAGCAGCCCGGACAGGGATAACACTGAAGCTTTCTTT.

In its sample, this clone was seen a few times. The V and J genes are TRBV4-1 and TRBJ1-1; no clear D. Germline loops: CDR1 MGHRA, CDR2 YSYEKL. V lost 0 bases and J 4 bases, leaving 12 bases between the germline ends. This CDR3 has 15 amino acids. The DNA of the CDR3 is TGCGCCAGCAGCCAAGAAAAGGCATTAACCACTGAAGCTTTCTTT. Its translation: CASSQEKALTTEAFF.

This clone was recorded once. Other DNA sequences within the sample encode an identical CDR3. The J gene is TRBJ2-2, the V gene TRBV18; the D gene could be TRBD1 or TRBD2 (6 bases each). Trimming cost V 0 bases and J 0 bases, with 8 bases left between them. The CDR3 runs to 16 residues. Germline V lookup: CDR1 KGHSH, CDR2 LQKENI. The CDR3 sequence: CASSPPGGTNTGELFF. In DNA, the CDR3 is TGTGCCAGCTCACCACCCGGGGGCACGAACACCGGGGAGCTGTTTTTT.

The V gene is TRBV7-2, the J gene TRBJ2-5; 8 bases are shared with TRBD1. Germline CDR1 and CDR2: SGHTA and FQGNSA. V lost 3 bases, J lost 4 bases, and 4 bases stayed unmatched. This CDR3 has 14 amino acids. CDR3 in amino acids: CASSFRTGRETQYF. CDR3 in DNA: TGTGCCAGCAGCTTTCGGACAGGGAGAGAGACCCAGTACTTC.

The chain joins TRBV7-3 to TRBJ2-3; the match to TRBD1 covers 10 bases. This CDR3 has 15 residues. After removal of 2 bases from V and 5 bases from J, the junction contained 4 bases not matched to a gene. The germline V gene encodes CDR1 SGHTA and CDR2 FQGTGA. The CDR3 loop reads CASSLGTGVRDTQYF. The CDR3 region has the DNA TGTGCCAGCAGCTTAGGGACAGGGGTAAGAGATACGCAGTATTTT.

This clone was seen a handful of times. The chain has TRBV12-5 and TRBJ2-1, with D maybe TRBD2 (7 bases). The CDR3 contains 13 residues. Trimming pared 6 bases from V and 9 bases from J, leaving 15 bases between. The germline gives CDR1 LGHNT, CDR2 FRNRAP. The CDR3 is CASGFTGRGEQFF. The CDR3, as DNA: TGTGCTAGTGGCTTCACAGGGAGGGGTGAGCAGTTCTTC.

The chain employs TRBV5-1 and TRBJ1-5; 8 bases agree with TRBD1. The germline V gene has CDR1 SGHRS and CDR2 YFSETQ. This CDR3 has 13 residues. V shed 0 bases and J 8 bases; nucleotides not matched to a gene: 1. The CDR3 spells CASSLGQGKPQHF. In DNA, the CDR3 is TGCGCCAGCAGCTTGGGACAGGGGAAGCCCCAGCATTTT.

The rearrangement uses TRBV10-1 and TRBJ2-7; 7 bases align to TRBD1. V was clipped by 8 bases and J by 0 bases; unmatched bases: 7. This CDR3 comprises 14 residues. Germline V gives CDR1 WNHNN, CDR2 SYGVQD (reference sequence). The DNA for the CDR3 is TGCGCCAGCGGAGCAACAGGGGTCTCCTACGAGCAGTACTTC. Translating gives CASGATGVSYEQYF.